Given below is one TCR beta chain in context. TCR beta libraries were prepared from cDNA with unique molecular identifiers. From the PCR reads, TCRdb called clonotypes with MiXCR, one entry per CDR3 protein. In the table there are more than 350,000 distinct CDR3 sequences, more than 30% of which are singletons. These data come from a study of post-analysis software for immune sequencing data. The source is a girl aged 2 to 10 with multiple sclerosis. Sequenced material: blood.

The CDR3, as DNA: TGTGCCAGCAGCAAGGGACAAATGAACACTGAAGCTTTCTTT. Translated: CASSKGQMNTEAFF. The V call is TRBV7-3, the J call TRBJ1-1; D is perhaps TRBD1 (6 bases). V was shortened by 5 bases and J by 0 bases, with 10 bases between the two germline ends. This CDR3 is 14 amino acids long. Germline CDR1 is SGHTA and CDR2 is FQGTGA. The full variable domain, completed using reference TRBV7-3 and TRBJ1-1, is GAGVSQTPSNKVTEKGKYVELRCDPISGHTALYWYRQSLGQGPEFLIYFQGTGAADDSGLPNDRFFAVRPEGSVSTLKIQRTERGDSAVYLCASSKGQMNTEAFFGQGTRLTVV.